Reported below is one T cell receptor (beta chain). In this sample, this clonotype turned up many times. Its antigen is still unknown. Base qualities are not at hand, and no much larger clone is one base apart. The data derive from a study of CD8 T cells in ankylosing spondylitis (dated by TCRdb to about 2017). Turning to the overall study: The study profiled T cell receptor beta repertoires in healthy donors and ankylosing spondylitis patients to find disease-linked TCR variants. Peripheral blood was sampled, and synovial fluid was also collected from ankylosing spondylitis patients. The whole study cohort included some 100 healthy donors and over 20 ankylosing spondylitis patients. Broad study findings and their caveats: A TCR beta motif of seven or eight highly homologous amino acid variants appeared characteristic of blood from ankylosing spondylitis patients. In peripheral blood, the disease-linked clones were found at relatively low frequencies and had a CD8+ phenotype. Some of the motif variants had been reported before in the synovial fluid and blood of reactive arthritis patients, a finding that suggests common disease-initiation mechanisms. The disease-linked clones were reported as significantly enriched in matched synovial fluid samples from ankylosing spondylitis patients.

The sequencer was an Illumina HiSeq 2500. Quantitative 5'-RACE with molecular barcodes was used to prepare TCR beta libraries. The authors processed their data as follows. To identify disease-linked TCR variants, a new computational method was used, one built on a probabilistic model of VDJ rearrangement. TCRdb trimmed public reads at Q25 via fastp, called clones via MiXCR and kept in-frame beta chains. CDR3 protein duplicates are merged, each entry listing the most common genes and DNA. TCRdb's processing, not the authors' own work, is the source of the V and J calls. The sample profile shows tens of thousands of distinct CDR3 sequences; roughly 7.2% of them were found once. The ten largest clones represent more than 9% of the sample. Cut back by 2 bases and 4 bases, the V and J ends lie 9 bases apart. Including cysteine and phenylalanine, the CDR3 has 13 amino acids. CDR3 DNA only is kept here, 39 bases in frame from base 1. The germline V gene provides CDR1 SQVTM and CDR2 ANQGSEA.

In this chain, TRBV29-1 is recombined with TRBJ2-1, with the D segment identity uncertain. The clonotype comes from a male donor with ankylosing spondylitis or in good health (not recorded which). Sample: blood, either unsorted or a sorted T cell fraction (not recorded which). The nucleotides read TGCAGCGTTGAAAACCAGGCATACAATGAGCAGTTCTTC. The resulting protein is CSVENQAYNEQFF.